Detailed here is one T cell receptor (beta chain). The CDR3 consists of 15 residues. The germline V gene has CDR1 MNHNS and CDR2 SASEGT. The ends were cut back, 4 bases at V and 0 bases at J, with 12 bases in the middle. The data were obtained in a study of Tregs in tolerant kidney transplant recipients. Measured with immunoSEQ multiplex PCR; TCRdb has only the in-frame clones, and not every one. The sample shows 200,000 to 300,000 clones, approximately 84% of them seen only once. This sequence joins TRBV6-1 and TRBJ1-1; no clear D gene. This clonotype originated in a human donor in good health. Sequenced: CD4+ T cells from blood. The CDR3 nucleotides read TGTGCCAGCAGTGCCCTACAGAAACTGAACACTGAAGCTTTCTTT. It encodes CASSALQKLNTEAFF.